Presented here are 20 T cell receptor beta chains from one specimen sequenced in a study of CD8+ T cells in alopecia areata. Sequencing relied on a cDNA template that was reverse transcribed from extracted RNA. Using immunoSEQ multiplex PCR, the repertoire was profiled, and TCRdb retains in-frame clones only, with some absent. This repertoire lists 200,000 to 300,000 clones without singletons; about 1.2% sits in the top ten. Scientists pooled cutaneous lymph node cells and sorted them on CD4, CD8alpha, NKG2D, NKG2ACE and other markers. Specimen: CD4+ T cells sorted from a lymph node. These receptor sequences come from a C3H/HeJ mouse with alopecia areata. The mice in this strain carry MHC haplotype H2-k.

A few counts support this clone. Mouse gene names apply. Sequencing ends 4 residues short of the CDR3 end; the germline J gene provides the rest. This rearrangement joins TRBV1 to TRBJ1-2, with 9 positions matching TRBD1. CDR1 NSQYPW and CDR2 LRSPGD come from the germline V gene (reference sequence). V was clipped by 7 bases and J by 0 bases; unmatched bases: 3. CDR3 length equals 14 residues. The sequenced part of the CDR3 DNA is TGCACCTGCACCCGGGACAGGGCAAACTCC. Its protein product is CTCTRDRANS. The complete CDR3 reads CTCTRDRANSDYTF.

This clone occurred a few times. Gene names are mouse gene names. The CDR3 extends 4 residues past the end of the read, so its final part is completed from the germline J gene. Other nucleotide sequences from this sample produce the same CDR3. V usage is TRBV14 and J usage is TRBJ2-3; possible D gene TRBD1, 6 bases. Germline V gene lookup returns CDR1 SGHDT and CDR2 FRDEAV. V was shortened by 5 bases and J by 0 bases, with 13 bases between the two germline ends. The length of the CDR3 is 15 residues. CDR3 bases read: TGTGCCAGCAGGTTAGGACAGACTAGTGCAGAA. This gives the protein CASRLGQTSAE. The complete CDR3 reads CASRLGQTSAETLYF.

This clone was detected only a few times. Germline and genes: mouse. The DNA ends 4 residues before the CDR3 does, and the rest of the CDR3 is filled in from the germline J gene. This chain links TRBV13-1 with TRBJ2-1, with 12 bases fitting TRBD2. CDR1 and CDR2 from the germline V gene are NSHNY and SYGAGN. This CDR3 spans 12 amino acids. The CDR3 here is CASGTGGAEQFF. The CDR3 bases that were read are TGTGCCAGCGGGACTGGGGGGGCT.

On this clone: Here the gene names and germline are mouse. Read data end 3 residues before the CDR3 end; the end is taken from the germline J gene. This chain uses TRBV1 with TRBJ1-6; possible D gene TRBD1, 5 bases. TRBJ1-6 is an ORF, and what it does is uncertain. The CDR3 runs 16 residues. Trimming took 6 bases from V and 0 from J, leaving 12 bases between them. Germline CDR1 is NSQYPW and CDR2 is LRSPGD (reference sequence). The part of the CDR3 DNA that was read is TGCACCTGCAGCAACCCAGGGAATTCCTATAATTCGCCC. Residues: CTCSNPGNSYNSP. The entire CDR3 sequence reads CTCSNPGNSYNSPLYF.

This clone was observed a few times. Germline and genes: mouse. CDR3 DNA (partial): TGTGCCAGCAGTGATGCAGGGACTGTGGAC. Translated: CASSDAGTVD. The full CDR3 protein reads CASSDAGTVDTQYF. This chain links TRBV13-3 with TRBJ2-5, with TRBD2 matching over 7 bases. The CDR3 extends 4 residues past the end of the read, so its final part is completed from the germline J gene. The CDR3 extends over 14 amino acids. In germline, CDR1 is NNHDY, CDR2 SYVADS.

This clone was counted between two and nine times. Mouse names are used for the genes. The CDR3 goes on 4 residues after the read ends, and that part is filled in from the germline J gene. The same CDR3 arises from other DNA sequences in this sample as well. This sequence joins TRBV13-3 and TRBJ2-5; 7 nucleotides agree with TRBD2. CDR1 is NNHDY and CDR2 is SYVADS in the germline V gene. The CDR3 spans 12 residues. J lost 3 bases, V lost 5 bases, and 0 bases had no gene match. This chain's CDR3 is CASRTGQDTQYF. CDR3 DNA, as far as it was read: TGTGCCAGCAGGACTGGGCAAGAC.

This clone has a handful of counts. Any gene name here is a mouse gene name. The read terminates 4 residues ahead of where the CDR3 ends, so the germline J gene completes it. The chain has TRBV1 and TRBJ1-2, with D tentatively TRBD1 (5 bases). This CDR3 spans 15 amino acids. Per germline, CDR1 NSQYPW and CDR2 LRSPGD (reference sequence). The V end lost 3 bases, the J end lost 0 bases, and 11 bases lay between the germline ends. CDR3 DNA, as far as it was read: TGCACCTGCAGTGCCCTAGACAGCCCAAACTCC. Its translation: CTCSALDSPNS. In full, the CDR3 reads CTCSALDSPNSDYTF.

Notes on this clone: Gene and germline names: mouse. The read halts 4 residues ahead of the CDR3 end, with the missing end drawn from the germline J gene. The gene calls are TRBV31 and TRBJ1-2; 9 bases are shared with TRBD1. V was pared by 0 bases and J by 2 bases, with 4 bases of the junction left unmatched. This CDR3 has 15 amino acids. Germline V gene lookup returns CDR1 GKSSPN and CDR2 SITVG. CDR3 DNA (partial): TGTGCCTGGAGTCTTTGGGACAGGGAGAACTCC. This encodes CAWSLWDRENS. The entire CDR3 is CAWSLWDRENSDYTF.

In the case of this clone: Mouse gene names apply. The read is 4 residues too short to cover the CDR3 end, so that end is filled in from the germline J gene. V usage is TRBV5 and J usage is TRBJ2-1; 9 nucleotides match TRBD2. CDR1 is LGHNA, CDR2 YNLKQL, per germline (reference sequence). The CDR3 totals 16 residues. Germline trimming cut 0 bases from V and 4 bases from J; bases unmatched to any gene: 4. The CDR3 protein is CASSQDWGGFYAEQFF. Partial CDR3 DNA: TGTGCCAGCAGCCAAGATTGGGGGGGCTTTTATGCT.

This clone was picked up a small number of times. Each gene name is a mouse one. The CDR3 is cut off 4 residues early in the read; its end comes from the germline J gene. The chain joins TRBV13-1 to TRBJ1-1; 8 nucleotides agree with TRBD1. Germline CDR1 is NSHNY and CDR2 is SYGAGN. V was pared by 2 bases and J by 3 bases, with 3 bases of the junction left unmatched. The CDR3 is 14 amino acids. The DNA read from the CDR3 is TGTGCCAGCAGTGAAGCAGGGGGCGACACA. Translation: CASSEAGGDT. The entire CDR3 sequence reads CASSEAGGDTEVFF.

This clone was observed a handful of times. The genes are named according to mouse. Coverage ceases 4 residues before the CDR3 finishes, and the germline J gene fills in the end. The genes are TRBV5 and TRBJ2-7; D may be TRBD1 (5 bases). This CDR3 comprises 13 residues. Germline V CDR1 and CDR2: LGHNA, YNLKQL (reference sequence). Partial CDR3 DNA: TGTGCCAGCAGCCAAGCAGGGCATTAT. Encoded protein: CASSQAGHY. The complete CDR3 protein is CASSQAGHYEQYF.

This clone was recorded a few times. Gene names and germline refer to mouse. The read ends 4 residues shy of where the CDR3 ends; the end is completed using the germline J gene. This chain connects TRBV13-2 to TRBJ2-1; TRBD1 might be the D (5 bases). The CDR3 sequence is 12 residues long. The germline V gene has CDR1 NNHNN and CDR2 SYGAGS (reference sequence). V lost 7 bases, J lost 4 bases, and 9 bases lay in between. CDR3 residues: CASLDNYAEQFF. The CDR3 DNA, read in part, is TGTGCCAGCCTGGACAATTATGCT.

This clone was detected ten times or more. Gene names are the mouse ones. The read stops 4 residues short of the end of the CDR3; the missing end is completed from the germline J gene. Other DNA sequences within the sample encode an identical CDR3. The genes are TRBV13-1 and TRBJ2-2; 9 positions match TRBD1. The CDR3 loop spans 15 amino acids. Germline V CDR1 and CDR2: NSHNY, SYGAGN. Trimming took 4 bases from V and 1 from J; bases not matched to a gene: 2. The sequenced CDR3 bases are TGTGCCAGCAGTCCGGGACAGGGAAACACCGGG. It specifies CASSPGQGNTG. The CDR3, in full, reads CASSPGQGNTGQLYF.

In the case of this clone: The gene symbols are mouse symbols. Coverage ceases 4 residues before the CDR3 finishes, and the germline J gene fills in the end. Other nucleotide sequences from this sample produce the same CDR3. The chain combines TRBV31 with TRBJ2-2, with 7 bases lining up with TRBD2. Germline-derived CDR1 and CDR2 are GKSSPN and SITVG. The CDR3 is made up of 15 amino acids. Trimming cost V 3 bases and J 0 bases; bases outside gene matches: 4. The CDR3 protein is CAWSLGGTNTGQLYF. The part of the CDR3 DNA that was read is TGTGCCTGGAGCTTGGGGGGAACAAACACCGGG.

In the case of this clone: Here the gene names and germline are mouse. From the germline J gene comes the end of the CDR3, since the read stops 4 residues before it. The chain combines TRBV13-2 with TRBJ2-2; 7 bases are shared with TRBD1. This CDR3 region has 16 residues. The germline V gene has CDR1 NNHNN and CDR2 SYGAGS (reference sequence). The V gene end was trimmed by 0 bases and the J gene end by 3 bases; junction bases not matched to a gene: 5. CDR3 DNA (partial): TGTGCCAGCGGTGATGCCACAGGGGAGGACACCGGG. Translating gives CASGDATGEDTG. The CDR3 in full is CASGDATGEDTGQLYF.

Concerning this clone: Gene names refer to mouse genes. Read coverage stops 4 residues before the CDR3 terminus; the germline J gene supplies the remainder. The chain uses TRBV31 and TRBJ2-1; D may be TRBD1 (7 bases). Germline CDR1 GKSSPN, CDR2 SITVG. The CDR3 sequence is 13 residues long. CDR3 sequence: CAWSQGAGAEQFF. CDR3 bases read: TGTGCCTGGAGTCAGGGGGCGGGAGCT.

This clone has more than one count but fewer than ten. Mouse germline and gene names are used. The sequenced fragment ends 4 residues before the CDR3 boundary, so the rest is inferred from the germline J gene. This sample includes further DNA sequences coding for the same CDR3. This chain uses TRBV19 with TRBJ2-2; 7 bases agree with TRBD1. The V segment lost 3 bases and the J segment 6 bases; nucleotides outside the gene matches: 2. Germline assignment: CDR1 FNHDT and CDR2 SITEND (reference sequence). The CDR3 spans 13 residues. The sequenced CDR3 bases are TGTGCCAGCAGTAACAGGGGCCCCGGG. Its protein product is CASSNRGPG. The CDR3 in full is CASSNRGPGQLYF.

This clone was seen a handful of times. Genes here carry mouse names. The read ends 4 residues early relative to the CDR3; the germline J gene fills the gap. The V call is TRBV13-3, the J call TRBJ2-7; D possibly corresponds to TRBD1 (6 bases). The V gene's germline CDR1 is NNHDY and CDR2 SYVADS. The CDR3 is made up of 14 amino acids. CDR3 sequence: CASSDDRGRNEQYF. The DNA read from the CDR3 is TGTGCCAGCAGTGATGATAGGGGGAGGAAT.

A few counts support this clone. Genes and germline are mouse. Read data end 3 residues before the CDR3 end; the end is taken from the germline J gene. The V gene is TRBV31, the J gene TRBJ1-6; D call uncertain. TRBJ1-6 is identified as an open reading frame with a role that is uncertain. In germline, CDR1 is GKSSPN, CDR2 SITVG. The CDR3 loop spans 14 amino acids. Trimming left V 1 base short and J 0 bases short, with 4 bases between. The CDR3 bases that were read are TGTGCCTGGAGTCCCATTTCCTATAATTCGCCC. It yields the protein CAWSPISYNSP. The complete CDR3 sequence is CAWSPISYNSPLYF.

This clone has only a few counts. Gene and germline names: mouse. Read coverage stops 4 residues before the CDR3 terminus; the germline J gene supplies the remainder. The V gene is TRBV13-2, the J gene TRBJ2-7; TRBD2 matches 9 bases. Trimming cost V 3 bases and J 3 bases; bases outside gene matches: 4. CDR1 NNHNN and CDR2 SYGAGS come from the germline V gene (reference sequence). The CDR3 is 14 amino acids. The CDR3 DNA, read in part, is TGTGCCAGCGGTGGTCTGGGGGGGTACTAT. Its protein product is CASGGLGGYY. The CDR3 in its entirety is CASGGLGGYYEQYF.